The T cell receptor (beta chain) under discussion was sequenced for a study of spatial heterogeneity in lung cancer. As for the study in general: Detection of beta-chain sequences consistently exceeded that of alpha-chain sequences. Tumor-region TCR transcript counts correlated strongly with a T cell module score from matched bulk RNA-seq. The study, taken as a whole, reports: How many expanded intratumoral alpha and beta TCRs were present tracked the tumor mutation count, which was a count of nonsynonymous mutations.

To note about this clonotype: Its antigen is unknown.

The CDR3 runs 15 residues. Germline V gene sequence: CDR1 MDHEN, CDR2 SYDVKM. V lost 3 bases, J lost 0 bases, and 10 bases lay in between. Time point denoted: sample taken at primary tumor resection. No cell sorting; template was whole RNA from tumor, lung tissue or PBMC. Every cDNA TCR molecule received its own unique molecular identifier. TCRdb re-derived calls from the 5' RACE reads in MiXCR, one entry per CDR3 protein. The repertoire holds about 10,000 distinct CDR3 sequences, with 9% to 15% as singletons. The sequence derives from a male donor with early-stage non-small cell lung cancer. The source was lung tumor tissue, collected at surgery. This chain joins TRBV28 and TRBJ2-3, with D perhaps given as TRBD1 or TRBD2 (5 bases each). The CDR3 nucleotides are TGTGCCAGCAGTTTCTGGGGGATAAGCACAGATACGCAGTATTTT. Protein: CASSFWGISTDTQYF.